Described below is a single T cell receptor beta chain sequence and its context. What it recognizes is unknown. The table came from immunoSEQ multiplex PCR; TCRdb's copy has only in-frame clones and leaves some out. The table has 760,000 or so clones, about 96% seen once. Germline V CDR1 and CDR2: SGHAT, FQNNGV. J lost 0 bases, V lost 2 bases, and 9 bases had no gene match. The CDR3 totals 17 residues. The record originates from a study of shared clonotypes between healthy human individuals. About the research overall: A donor's plate count was three for CD4 naive and three for CD4 memory; CD8 naive had two and CD8 memory one.

Overall study findings and caveats: For naive CD4 cells, around 5.1% of clonotypes were shared across a handful of donors. Clonotypes not shared had lower generation probabilities than those common to all four donors.

Selected positively for CCR7 and CD45RO-negative, naive CD8 cells excluded terminally differentiated effector memory CD45RA+ cells. Every donor, a Caucasian adult, lived in Nashville, Tennessee. The TCR was taken from a man aged 30-40 years in good health. The gene calls are TRBV11-2 and TRBJ2-5, with 7 positions matching TRBD2. The sample was naive CD8+ T cells sorted from blood. CDR3 protein: CASSLLLADKYQETQYF. CDR3 sequence (DNA): TGTGCCAGCAGCTTATTGCTAGCGGATAAATACCAAGAGACCCAGTACTTC.